Each of the 13 T cell receptor beta chains below was sequenced from the same sample in a study of blood T cell repertoires in COVID-19. Profiling relied on immunoSEQ multiplex PCR, and the TCRdb table lists in-frame clones only, not all of them. The table lists 120,000 to 150,000 clones, around 90% of them singletons, with 0.75% to 0.95% in the top ten. Input material: peripheral blood. All receptors come from a woman aged 45-59 years with acute or convalescent COVID-19.

This clone occurred once. The V and J genes are TRBV19 and TRBJ1-1; the D gene is possibly TRBD1 (6 bases). In germline, CDR1 is LNHDA, CDR2 SQIVND (reference sequence). CDR3 length equals 14 residues. V lost 9 bases and J lost 5, with 19 bases in between. The DNA for the CDR3 is TGTGCCAGCCGTCCGATACAGGGACGTACTGAAGCTTTCTTT. The encoded protein is CASRPIQGRTEAFF.

The J gene is TRBJ2-3, the V gene TRBV30, with unresolved D. Germline V CDR1 and CDR2: GTSNPN, SVGIG (reference sequence). V lost 2 bases and J lost 1, with 10 bases in between. The CDR3 runs to 14 residues. CDR3 sequence: CAWSSKGGTDTQYF. The CDR3 bases are TGTGCCTGGAGTTCGAAAGGAGGCACAGATACGCAGTATTTT. Together with reference TRBV30 and TRBJ2-3, the CDR3 gives the full variable domain: SQTIHQWPATLVQPVGSPLSLECTVEGTSNPNLYWYRQAAGRGLQLLFYSVGIGQISSEVPQNLSASRPQDRQFILSSKKLLLSDSGFYLCAWSSKGGTDTQYFGPGTRLTVL.

The chain has TRBV5-8 and TRBJ2-7; 8 bases map to TRBD1. The CDR3 consists of 17 residues. J lost 4 bases, V lost 4 bases, and 16 bases had no gene match. Germline V gene lookup returns CDR1 SGHTS and CDR2 YDEGEE. The CDR3 region is CASSDPRRAGGIYEQYF. Here the CDR3 DNA reads TGTGCCAGCAGCGACCCCAGAAGGGCAGGGGGCATTTACGAGCAGTACTTC. The full variable domain, rest sourced from reference TRBV5-8 and TRBJ2-7, is EAGVTQSPTHLIKTRGQQATLRCSPISGHTSVYWYQQALGLGLQFLLWYDEGEERNRGNFPPRFSGRQFPNYSSELNVNALELEDSALYLCASSDPRRAGGIYEQYFGPGTRLTVT.

This chain links TRBV18 with TRBJ1-3; 8 bases are shared with TRBD1. The germline CDR1 and CDR2 sequences are KGHSH and LQKENI. The CDR3 contains 15 residues. With V trimmed by 2 bases and J by 4 bases, 4 bases remained unmatched. CDR3 nucleotide sequence: TGTGCCAGCTCACCAAATCAGGGGGCCGGAAACACCATATATTTT. The encoded protein is CASSPNQGAGNTIYF.

The V and J genes are TRBV7-2 and TRBJ1-6; D gene unclear. The CDR3 sequence is 14 residues long. The V end was cut by 6 bases, the J end by 3 bases, with 9 bases between. Germline V gives CDR1 SGHTA, CDR2 FQGNSA. The DNA for the CDR3 is TGTGCCAGCAGTACAGTCGACTATAATTCACCCCTCCACTTT. As protein: CASSTVDYNSPLHF.

This chain uses TRBV7-6 with TRBJ1-1, with 8 bases matching TRBD1. This CDR3 contains 13 residues. Per germline, CDR1 SGHVS and CDR2 FNYEAQ. Trimming at V came to 4 bases and at J to 6 bases, leaving 4 bases not matched to a gene. The CDR3 spells CASSSGGFSEAFF. In DNA, the CDR3 is TGTGCCAGCAGCTCAGGGGGCTTCTCTGAAGCTTTCTTT.

The chain couples TRBV5-1 to TRBJ1-4, with D hard to call. Per the germline V gene, CDR1 is SGHRS and CDR2 is YFSETQ. V lost 2 bases and J lost 0, with 5 bases in between. This CDR3 has 14 residues. The CDR3 is CASSLGATNEKLFF. CDR3 DNA: TGCGCCAGCAGCTTAGGAGCAACTAATGAAAAACTGTTTTTT. The full variable domain, in which reference TRBV5-1 and TRBJ1-4 provide the parts outside the CDR3, is KAGVTQTPRYLIKTRGQQVTLSCSPISGHRSVSWYQQTPGQGLQFLFEYFSETQRNKGNFPGRFSGRQFSNSRSEMNVSTLELGDSALYLCASSLGATNEKLFFGSGTQLSVL.

The V gene is TRBV4-2, the J gene TRBJ2-3; D gene unclear. The CDR3 has 16 amino acids. CDR1 is LGHNA and CDR2 is YNFKEQ in the germline V gene. Trimming pared 0 bases from V and 6 bases from J, leaving 16 bases between. The CDR3: CASSQDMVQEIDTQYF. The CDR3 DNA is TGTGCCAGCAGCCAAGACATGGTTCAGGAAATTGATACGCAGTATTTT.

The V and J genes are TRBV10-3 and TRBJ2-4; a weak D match, TRBD1 (7 bases). The CDR3 is 15 amino acids. Trimming shortened V by 0 bases and J by 9 bases, and 15 bases separated the two germline ends. Germline CDR1 reads ENHRY; CDR2 reads SYGVKD. Here the CDR3 DNA reads TGTGCCATCAGTGAGTCGAGCAGGGGGGAGGCCATTCAGTACTTC. Translation: CAISESSRGEAIQYF.

The rearrangement joins TRBV30 to TRBJ1-1; 8 bases are a match to TRBD1. The germline V gene encodes CDR1 GTSNPN and CDR2 SVGIG (reference sequence). J was trimmed by 3 bases and V by 2 bases; bases with no gene match: 5. This CDR3 spans 14 amino acids. The CDR3 region has the DNA TGTGCCTGGAGTCTGGGACAGGCCGACACTGAAGCTTTCTTT. It translates to CAWSLGQADTEAFF. The full variable domain, with the rest looked up from reference TRBV30 and TRBJ1-1, is SQTIHQWPATLVQPVGSPLSLECTVEGTSNPNLYWYRQAAGRGLQLLFYSVGIGQISSEVPQNLSASRPQDRQFILSSKKLLLSDSGFYLCAWSLGQADTEAFFGQGTRLTVV.

The chain couples TRBV7-3 to TRBJ2-1; TRBD2 matches 9 bases. The germline gives CDR1 SGHTA, CDR2 FQGTGA. CDR3 length: 16 residues. V lost 5 bases, J lost 2 bases, and 7 bases stayed unmatched. This CDR3 is CASSDTAGGPYNEQFF. In nucleotides, the CDR3 is TGTGCCAGCAGCGACACAGCGGGAGGACCCTACAATGAGCAGTTCTTC.

In its sample, this clone was seen a few times. The chain employs TRBV5-6 and TRBJ2-5, with D maybe TRBD1 (5 bases). Germline lookup yields CDR1 SGHDT and CDR2 YYEEEE. The CDR3 covers 14 residues. Deletions cut 2 bases from V and 5 bases from J, with 13 bases between. CDR3 residues: CASSFEQALETQYF. In DNA, the CDR3 is TGTGCCAGCAGCTTTGAACAGGCTCTGGAGACCCAGTACTTC.

The chain carries TRBV15 and TRBJ1-2, with a tentative D call TRBD1 (6 bases). The germline CDR1 and CDR2 sequences are LNHNV and YYDKDF (reference sequence). Between the trimmed V and J ends, which lost 0 bases and 7 bases, there was a span of 18 bases. The CDR3 sequence is 16 residues long. The DNA for the CDR3 is TGTGCCACCAGCAGAGAACAGGGCGTAGGGCTGGGTGGCTACACCTTC. This sequence encodes CATSREQGVGLGGYTF.